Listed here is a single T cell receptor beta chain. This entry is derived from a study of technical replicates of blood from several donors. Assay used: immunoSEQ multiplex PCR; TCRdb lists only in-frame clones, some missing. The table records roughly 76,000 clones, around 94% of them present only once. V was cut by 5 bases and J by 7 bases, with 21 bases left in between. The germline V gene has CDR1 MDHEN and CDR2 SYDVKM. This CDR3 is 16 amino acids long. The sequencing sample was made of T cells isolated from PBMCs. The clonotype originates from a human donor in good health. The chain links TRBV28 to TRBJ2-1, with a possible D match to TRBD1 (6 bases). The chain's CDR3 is CASSTPQGGRINEQFF. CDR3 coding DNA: TGTGCCAGCAGTACCCCACAGGGTGGTAGAATAAATGAGCAGTTCTTC. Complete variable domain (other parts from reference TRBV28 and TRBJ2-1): DVKVTQSSRYLVKRTGEKVFLECVQDMDHENMFWYRQDPGLGLRLIYFSYDVKMKEKGDIPEGYSVSREKKERFSLILESASTNQTSMYLCASSTPQGGRINEQFFGPGTRLTVL.